What follows is one T cell receptor (beta chain) and its context. These data are taken from a study of blood T cell repertoires in COVID-19. About the research overall: Whether acute or convalescent, the COVID-19 samples came from the United States, Italy and Spain. PBMCs, B-cell-depleted T cells, or T cells were the source of the cDNA or gDNA that made up the material.

Germline CDR1 is SGHNT and CDR2 is YYREEE (reference sequence). This CDR3 contains 14 residues. J lost 7 bases, V lost 4 bases, and 7 bases had no gene match. Methods used by the authors: Amplifying reference gene primers gave estimates of nucleated cell counts. TCRdb's copy holds only in-frame clones and misses some; the assay was immunoSEQ multiplex PCR. V and J calls and clone size are given by that table; D and trimming were obtained from the DNA. This sample has under 200,000 clones, with roughly 84% found just once. The receptor was derived from a man aged 55-75 years who had recovered from COVID-19. Sequencing was performed on PBMCs or T cells enriched from blood (not recorded which). V is TRBV5-4 and J is TRBJ1-4; 7 bases fit TRBD1. The CDR3 sequence is CASSQQQGTEKLFF. CDR3 coding DNA: TGTGCCAGCAGCCAGCAACAGGGGACTGAAAAACTGTTTTTT. The full variable domain, rest sourced from reference TRBV5-4 and TRBJ1-4, is ETGVTQSPTHLIKTRGQQVTLRCSSQSGHNTVSWYQQALGQGPQFIFQYYREEENGRGNFPPRFSGLQFPNYSSELNVNALELDDSALYLCASSQQQGTEKLFFGSGTQLSVL.